A selection of T cell receptor beta chains follows, all from one sample in a study of T cells in Graves' hyperthyroidism and ophthalmopathy. TCRdb re-analysed the multiplex PCR reads in MiXCR, keeping a single row per CDR3 protein. The sample has about 500,000 distinct CDR3 sequences, roughly 15% seen once. Sequenced: blood. The receptors shown here come from a woman aged 18-30 years with Graves' ophthalmopathy. Both conserved end residues are part of each CDR3. D genes are given only for firm matches. A clone size is listed for some rows: how often the clone was seen (once, few, many), or a class if it is expanded.

v_call	j_call	d_call	clone_size	cdr3_aa	cdr3_nt
TRBV7-2	TRBJ2-7	-	many	CANWGSGEANEQYF	TGTGCCAACTGGGGGTCCGGGGAAGCCAACGAGCAGTACTTC
TRBV2	TRBJ2-5	-	many	CASSELGGQDQETQYF	TGTGCCAGCAGTGAATTAGGGGGGCAAGACCAAGAGACCCAGTACTTC
TRBV28	TRBJ1-3	-	-	CASRSRDSGNTIYF	TGTGCCAGCAGGAGTCGGGACTCTGGAAACACCATATATTTT
TRBV27	TRBJ1-2	TRBD1	-	CASSSRQGAVWNYGYAF	TGTGCCAGCAGTTCAAGACAGGGGGCGGTGTGGAACTATGGCTACGCCTTC
TRBV28	TRBJ1-1	-	many	CASSYALNTEAFF	TGTGCCAGCAGTTACGCTTTGAACACTGAAGCTTTCTTT
TRBV11-2	TRBJ2-7	-	many	CASSPIRTAEYEQYF	TGTGCCAGCAGCCCTATTAGGACCGCCGAGTACGAGCAGTACTTC
TRBV27	TRBJ1-2	-	-	CASILRGRGAGDGYTF	TGTGCCAGCATTTTGAGAGGTCGGGGGGCGGGAGATGGCTACACCTTC
TRBV20-1	TRBJ2-1	-	few	CSATTRQGGSSYNEQFF	TGCAGTGCGACCACACGACAGGGCGGGAGCTCCTACAATGAGCAGTTCTTC
TRBV4-1	TRBJ2-7	-	-	CASSHPRGQNSYEQYF	TGCGCCAGCAGCCACCCCCGAGGGCAGAATTCCTACGAGCAGTACTTC
TRBV13	TRBJ2-1	-	few	CASSSRQEPRYNEQFF	TGTGCCAGCAGCTCGCGACAGGAACCTCGCTACAATGAGCAGTTCTTC
TRBV19	TRBJ2-4	TRBD2	-	CASSIDTSGGGAKNIQYF	TGTGCCAGTAGTATAGATACTAGCGGGGGCGGTGCCAAAAACATTCAGTACTTC
TRBV28	TRBJ2-3	-	many	CASSLLAWATDTQYF	TGTGCCAGCAGCCTCCTAGCGTGGGCCACAGATACGCAGTATTTT
TRBV6-1	TRBJ2-1	TRBD2	many	CASSQQLAGEGNEQFF	TGTGCCAGCAGCCAACAACTAGCGGGAGAGGGGAATGAGCAGTTCTTC
TRBV5-1	TRBJ2-7	TRBD2	-	CASSFGASGGRFPRSSYEQYF	TGCGCCAGCAGCTTCGGGGCTAGCGGGGGCCGTTTCCCCAGGAGCTCCTACGAGCAGTACTTC
TRBV28	TRBJ1-1	TRBD1	many	CASNYRGGGTEAFF	TGTGCCAGCAATTACAGGGGCGGGGGAACTGAAGCTTTCTTT
TRBV20-1	TRBJ2-7	TRBD1	-	CSAWSGTGGAYEQYF	TGCAGTGCTTGGTCCGGGACAGGGGGCGCCTACGAGCAGTACTTC
TRBV4-1	TRBJ2-5	TRBD2	-	CASSQGTSGSPETQYF	TGCGCCAGCAGCCAAGGGACTAGCGGGAGCCCCGAGACCCAGTACTTC
TRBV20-1	TRBJ2-7	TRBD2	-	CSARDPARELHEQYF	TGCAGTGCTAGAGATCCGGCGCGGGAGCTCCACGAGCAGTACTTC
TRBV6-2/TRBV6-3	TRBJ1-5	-	-	CASGPPEGNQPQHF	TGTGCCAGCGGCCCCCCCGAGGGGAATCAGCCTCAGCATTTT
TRBV30	TRBJ2-3	-	many	CAWKVTRARTDTQYF	TGTGCCTGGAAAGTCACTAGGGCACGCACAGATACGCAGTATTTT
TRBV6-1	TRBJ1-1	TRBD1	many	CASSVTGVYTEAFF	TGTGCCAGCAGTGTAACAGGGGTTTACACTGAAGCTTTCTTT
TRBV7-2	TRBJ1-2	-	many	CASSLVLRGSSSGYTF	TGTGCCAGCAGCTTAGTTTTGAGGGGATCGAGCAGTGGCTACACCTTC
TRBV20-1	TRBJ1-2	-	few	CSARDHNYGYTF	TGCAGTGCTAGAGATCATAACTATGGCTACACCTTC
TRBV7-9	TRBJ1-2	-	many	CASSFSAAIGYTF	TGTGCCAGCAGCTTCTCGGCGGCGATAGGCTACACCTTC
TRBV27	TRBJ2-3	TRBD2	few	CASSLSGLAGGADTQYF	TGTGCCAGCAGTTTATCGGGACTAGCGGGAGGCGCAGATACGCAGTATTTT
TRBV28	TRBJ1-3	-	many	CASSSGSAGNTIYF	TGTGCCAGCAGTTCAGGGTCTGCGGGAAACACCATATATTTT
TRBV30	TRBJ1-2	-	many	CAWSVTALSGYTF	TGTGCCTGGAGTGTAACTGCTTTGAGCGGCTACACCTTC
TRBV20-1	TRBJ2-5	-	many	CSASQGETQYF	TGCAGTGCTAGCCAGGGAGAGACCCAGTACTTC
TRBV7-2	TRBJ2-5	-	many	CASSERDPWTSRETQYF	TGTGCCAGCAGCGAACGGGACCCTTGGACCAGTCGAGAGACCCAGTACTTC
TRBV27	TRBJ2-5	TRBD1	many	CASTGQGLETQYF	TGTGCCAGCACTGGACAGGGGTTAGAGACCCAGTACTTC
TRBV4-1	TRBJ2-7	-	few	CASSQDPGGSSYEQYF	TGCGCCAGCAGCCAAGATCCTGGCGGCAGCTCCTACGAGCAGTACTTC
TRBV11-2	TRBJ2-7	-	-	CASSSTLDLINYEQYF	TGTGCCAGCAGCTCGACCCTCGACCTGATTAACTACGAGCAGTACTTC
TRBV6-2/TRBV6-3	TRBJ1-2	-	-	CASSYGQGINYGYTF	TGTGCCAGCAGTTACGGGCAGGGGATAAACTATGGCTACACCTTC
TRBV4-1	TRBJ2-7	TRBD1	few	CASSLRTGGAEQYF	TGCGCCAGCAGCCTTCGGACAGGGGGGGCCGAGCAGTACTTC
TRBV11-1	TRBJ1-1	-	many	CASSFSGGNTEAFF	TGTGCCAGCAGCTTCTCCGGGGGGAACACTGAAGCTTTCTTT
TRBV6-5	TRBJ2-7	-	many	CASSYSGGEQYF	TGTGCCAGCAGTTACTCGGGGGGTGAGCAGTACTTC
TRBV5-5	TRBJ1-1	-	few	CASSFGYSGTEAFF	TGTGCCAGCAGCTTTGGATATTCCGGCACTGAAGCTTTCTTT
TRBV7-3	TRBJ2-1	-	many	CASSLGGKNEQFF	TGTGCCAGCAGCTTGGGAGGAAAGAATGAGCAGTTCTTC
TRBV27	TRBJ1-5	-	-	CASSLIRQAGGNQPQHF	TGTGCCAGCAGTCTAATAAGACAGGCTGGGGGCAATCAGCCCCAGCATTTT
TRBV2	TRBJ1-1	-	many	CASSDEGTTEAFF	TGTGCCAGCAGTGATGAGGGGACCACTGAAGCTTTCTTT
TRBV5-1	TRBJ1-2	-	many	CASSLSASNYGYTF	TGCGCCAGCAGCTTGTCGGCATCCAACTATGGCTACACCTTC
TRBV9	TRBJ2-1	TRBD1	few	CASSVLDRGGEQFF	TGTGCCAGCAGCGTATTAGACAGGGGTGGTGAGCAGTTCTTC
TRBV11-2	TRBJ1-1	-	many	CASSFPRGQRNTEAFF	TGTGCCAGCAGCTTCCCACGTGGACAGCGGAACACTGAAGCTTTCTTT
TRBV30	TRBJ2-1	TRBD2	many	CAWSETSGGQFF	TGTGCCTGGAGTGAGACTAGCGGCGGGCAGTTCTTC
TRBV30	TRBJ2-7	-	many	CAWSGPLVEQYF	TGTGCCTGGAGCGGACCGCTTGTCGAGCAGTACTTC
TRBV5-6	TRBJ2-3	-	few	CASSPISGVGRDTQYF	TGTGCCAGCAGCCCCATCTCGGGGGTCGGGAGAGATACGCAGTATTTT
TRBV5-1	TRBJ1-2	TRBD1	many	CASSLAGQDPSSYGYTF	TGCGCCAGCAGCTTGGCGGGACAGGATCCATCGAGCTATGGCTACACCTTC
TRBV18	TRBJ2-3	TRBD1	few	CASSRRTGYADADTQYF	TGTGCCAGCTCACGACGGACAGGGTATGCGGATGCAGATACGCAGTATTTT
TRBV7-3	TRBJ1-1	-	many	CASSLRSGTATEAFF	TGTGCCAGCAGCTTAAGGTCAGGGACGGCCACTGAAGCTTTCTTT